A selection of T cell receptor beta chains follows, all from one sample in a study of blood T cell repertoires in COVID-19. Assay: immunoSEQ multiplex PCR; the TCRdb copy retains only in-frame clones and omits some. The profile covers around 140,000 clones, with over 80% appearing a single time and 7% to 9.5% taken by the ten largest. The source material was peripheral blood. The receptors derive from a man aged 25-45 years with COVID-19, enrolled during active disease. CDR3s include the opening cysteine and the closing phenylalanine or tryptophan. The D gene is left open where the match is weak. Expanded clones get a size class; other rows say once, few or many, or leave the size out.

d_call	v_call	clone_size	j_call	cdr3_aa	cdr3_nt
TRBD2	TRBV27	.	TRBJ2-7	CASSTSGAYEQYF	TGTGCCAGCAGTACCAGCGGGGCCTACGAGCAGTACTTC
.	TRBV10-2	.	TRBJ1-2	CASSDRTRNYGYTF	TGCGCCAGCAGTGACCGGACACGTAACTATGGCTACACCTTC
.	TRBV28	.	TRBJ2-1	CASSFQLATLFF	TGTGCCAGCAGTTTTCAGCTAGCGACCCTGTTCTTC
TRBD1	TRBV13	.	TRBJ2-1	CASTLDRGGSYNEQFF	TGTGCCAGCACCCTCGACAGGGGGGGCTCCTACAATGAGCAGTTCTTC
.	TRBV23-1	.	TRBJ2-1	CASSQNGRWEFNREQFF	TGCGCCAGCAGTCAAAATGGGCGTTGGGAGTTCAATCGTGAGCAGTTCTTC
TRBD2	TRBV7-9	once	TRBJ2-7	CASSLEERGKWEQYF	TGTGCCAGCAGCTTAGAGGAGCGGGGGAAGTGGGAGCAGTACTTC
.	TRBV19	.	TRBJ1-4	CASSYLPATNEKLFF	TGTGCCAGTAGTTACTTACCTGCAACTAATGAAAAACTGTTTTTT
TRBD2	TRBV27	few	TRBJ2-7	CASSFSGLAPSEQYF	TGTGCCAGCAGTTTTTCCGGACTAGCGCCCTCCGAGCAGTACTTC
.	TRBV9	.	TRBJ1-2	CASSIYPPPSGDRAGGYTF	TGTGCCAGCAGCATCTATCCCCCCCCATCAGGGGATCGGGCGGGTGGCTACACCTTC
.	TRBV30	.	TRBJ2-7	CAWTTSLKYEQYF	TGTGCCTGGACCACTAGTCTAAAATACGAGCAGTACTTC
TRBD2	TRBV7-2	once	TRBJ2-3	CASSFVGLAYMPDTQYF	TGTGCCAGCAGCTTCGTGGGACTAGCCTATATGCCAGATACGCAGTATTTT
TRBD2	TRBV10-3	once	TRBJ2-4	CAISEREGVGIQYF	TGTGCCATCAGTGAGCGGGAGGGGGTCGGCATTCAGTACTTC
TRBD1	TRBV9	.	TRBJ2-7	CASSATTGSSYEQYF	TGTGCCAGCAGCGCAACGACAGGGAGCTCCTACGAGCAGTACTTC
TRBD1	TRBV11-1	.	TRBJ2-4	CASSSHRGKGIQYF	TGTGCCAGCAGCTCCCACAGGGGTAAGGGCATTCAGTACTTC
.	TRBV5-4	.	TRBJ1-1	CASSSTREGPGAFF	TGTGCCAGCAGCTCCACTCGGGAGGGGCCAGGAGCTTTCTTT
TRBD1	TRBV11-2	.	TRBJ1-4	CASSGDRGEKLFF	TGTGCCAGCAGTGGGGACAGGGGAGAAAAACTGTTTTTT
.	TRBV7-9	.	TRBJ1-6	CASSPGSTRDSPLHF	TGTGCCAGCAGCCCGGGGAGCACGAGGGATTCACCCCTCCACTTT
.	TRBV29-1	few	TRBJ2-7	CSVLGGWAAYEQYF	TGCAGCGTTTTAGGAGGTTGGGCAGCCTACGAGCAGTACTTC